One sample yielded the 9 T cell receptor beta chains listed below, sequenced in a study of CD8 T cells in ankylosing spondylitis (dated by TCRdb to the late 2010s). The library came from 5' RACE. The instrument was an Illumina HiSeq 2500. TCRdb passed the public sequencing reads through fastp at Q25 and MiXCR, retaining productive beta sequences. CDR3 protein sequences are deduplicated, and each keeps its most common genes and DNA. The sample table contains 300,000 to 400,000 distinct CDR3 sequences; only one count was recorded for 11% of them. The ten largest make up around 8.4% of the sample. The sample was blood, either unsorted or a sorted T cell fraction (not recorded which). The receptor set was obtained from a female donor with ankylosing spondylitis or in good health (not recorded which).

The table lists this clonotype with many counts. This CDR3 is CASSFLGNQPQHF. CDR3 nucleotides: TGTGCCAGCAGCTTCTTAGGGAATCAGCCCCAGCATTTT. The chain couples TRBV12-3 or TRBV12-4 to TRBJ1-5; no firm D call. The CDR3 runs to 13 residues. The germline V and J ends were trimmed by 6 bases and 4 bases, with 10 bases remaining between them.

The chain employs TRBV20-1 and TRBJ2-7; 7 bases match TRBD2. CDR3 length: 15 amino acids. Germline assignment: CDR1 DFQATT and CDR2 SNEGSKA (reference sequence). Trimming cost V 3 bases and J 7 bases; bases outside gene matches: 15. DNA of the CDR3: TGCAGTGCTAGTGGGGGGGGAAACAGGCTCGGGGAGCAGTACTTC. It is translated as CSASGGGNRLGEQYF.

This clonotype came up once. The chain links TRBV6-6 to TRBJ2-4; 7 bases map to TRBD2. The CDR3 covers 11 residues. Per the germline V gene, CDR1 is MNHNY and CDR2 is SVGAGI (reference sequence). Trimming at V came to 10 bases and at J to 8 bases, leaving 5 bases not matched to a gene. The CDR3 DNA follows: TGTGCCACGCGGGGAGGGGACATTCAGTACTTC. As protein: CATRGGDIQYF.

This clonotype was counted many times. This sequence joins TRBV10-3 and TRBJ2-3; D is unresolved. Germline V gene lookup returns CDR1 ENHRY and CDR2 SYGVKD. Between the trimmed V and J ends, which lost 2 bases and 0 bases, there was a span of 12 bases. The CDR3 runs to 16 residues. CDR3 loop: CAISEVTLGSTDTQYF. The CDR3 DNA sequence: TGTGCCATCAGTGAGGTAACCTTGGGGAGCACAGATACGCAGTATTTT.

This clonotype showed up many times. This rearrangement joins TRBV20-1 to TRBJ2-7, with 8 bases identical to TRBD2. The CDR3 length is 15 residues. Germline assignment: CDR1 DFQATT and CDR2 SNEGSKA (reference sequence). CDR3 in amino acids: CRWGDSGDQSYEQYF. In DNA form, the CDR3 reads TGCAGGTGGGGTGATAGCGGGGACCAATCCTACGAGCAGTACTTC.

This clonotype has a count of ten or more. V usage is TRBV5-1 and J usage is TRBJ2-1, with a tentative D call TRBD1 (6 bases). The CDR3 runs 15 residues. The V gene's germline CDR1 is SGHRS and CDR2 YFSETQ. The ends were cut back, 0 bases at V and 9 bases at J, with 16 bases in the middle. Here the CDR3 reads CASSLATGTRGEQFF. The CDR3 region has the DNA TGCGCCAGCAGCTTGGCAACCGGGACACGGGGTGAGCAGTTCTTC.

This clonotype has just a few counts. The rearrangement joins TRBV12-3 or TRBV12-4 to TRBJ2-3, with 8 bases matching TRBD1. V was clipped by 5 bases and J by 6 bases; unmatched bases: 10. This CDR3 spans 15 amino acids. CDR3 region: CASSPTWTGRDTQYF. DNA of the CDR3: TGTGCCAGCAGTCCCACGTGGACAGGGAGGGATACGCAGTATTTT.

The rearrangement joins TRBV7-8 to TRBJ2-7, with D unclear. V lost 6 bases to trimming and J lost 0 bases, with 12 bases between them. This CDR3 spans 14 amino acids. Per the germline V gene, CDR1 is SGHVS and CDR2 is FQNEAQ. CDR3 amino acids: CASRPDEGSYEQYF. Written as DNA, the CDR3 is TGTGCCAGCAGGCCTGATGAAGGCTCCTACGAGCAGTACTTC.

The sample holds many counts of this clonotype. The CDR3 is CSARDQARTNEKLFF. The CDR3 coding sequence is TGCAGTGCTAGAGATCAGGCTCGCACTAATGAAAAACTGTTTTTT. The chain employs TRBV20-1 and TRBJ1-4; D uncertain. Germline V lookup: CDR1 DFQATT, CDR2 SNEGSKA (reference sequence). V dropped 0 bases and J dropped 2 bases, with 10 bases sitting between them. The CDR3 covers 15 residues.